In its sample, the clone carrying this T cell receptor (beta chain) was seen a few times. The CDR3 covers 15 residues. The ends lost 4 bases at V and 0 bases at J; junction bases unmatched: 6. CDR1 and CDR2 from the germline V gene are SGHRS and YFSETQ. Using immunoSEQ multiplex PCR, the repertoire was profiled, and TCRdb retains in-frame clones only, with some absent. The table includes 35,000 to 45,000 clones, just over 90% detected once. The sample comes from a study of T cell changes during pregnancy in multiple sclerosis. This clonotype was sampled from a female donor with multiple sclerosis, enrolled in a pregnancy study. The sequenced sample was CD4+ T cells from peripheral blood mononuclear cells, obtained in the first trimester of pregnancy. The chain employs TRBV5-1 and TRBJ1-1; the match to TRBD1 covers 7 bases. The CDR3: CASSDAGQMNTEAFF. The CDR3 DNA reads TGCGCCAGCAGCGATGCGGGACAGATGAACACTGAAGCTTTCTTT.